This TCR beta chain was recorded in a study of T cell responses to AZD1222 COVID-19 vaccine. As regards this clone: Its target is not known.

Regarding the study as a whole: Vaccine-related CD4 TCRs covered spike, predominating at 160-218 and 743-854. Repertoire sampling was restricted to post-peak T cell response timepoints. The number of AZD1222 recipients seropositive at baseline was only five to seven.

Repertoires were generated with immunoSEQ multiplex PCR, while TCRdb's copy carries only in-frame clones and drops some. The repertoire holds 45,000 to 55,000 clones, with around 80% as singletons. The sequence was collected from an adult in good health. The material sequenced was peripheral blood, taken on day 0 of MenACWY control vaccination.

The CDR3 sequence is CASSDSARRGGTQYF. The CDR3, as DNA: TGCGCCAGCAGTGACTCAGCCCGGAGAGGGGGTACGCAGTATTTT. This chain connects TRBV10-1 to TRBJ2-3; possibly TRBD1 for D (6 bases). The CDR3 is made up of 15 amino acids. The V end lost 3 bases, the J end lost 8 bases, and 18 bases lay between the germline ends. Germline loops: CDR1 WNHNN, CDR2 SYGVQD (reference sequence).